The 19 T cell receptor beta chains below all came from one sample that was sequenced in a study of blood T cells in healthy people across ages. A second PCR of about 6 to 12 cycles used a sample-barcoded 5' primer and a J-beta primer mix. TCRdb reprocessed the 5' RACE reads with MiXCR, giving one entry per CDR3 protein. The table shows hundreds of thousands of distinct CDR3 sequences, with about three fifths occurring only once. What was sequenced was blood. Source of these receptors: a man aged 25 to 40 in good health.

About this clonotype: The junction shows a germline mismatch at one end, possibly a read error. This rearrangement joins TRBV20-1 to TRBJ2-5, with D maybe TRBD1 (5 bases). From germline, CDR1 is DFQATT and CDR2 SNEGSKA (reference sequence). The CDR3 has 10 residues. The CDR3 here is CSWAGETQYF. In DNA form, the CDR3 reads TGTTCCTGGGCAGGGGAGACCCAGTACTTC.

The chain has TRBV6-6 and TRBJ1-2, with a tentative D call TRBD1 (6 bases). Germline CDR1 MNHNY, CDR2 SVGAGI (reference sequence). This CDR3 region has 11 residues. V was trimmed by 10 bases and J by 6 bases, leaving 12 bases between them. CDR3: CATWGGHGYTF. The CDR3 coding sequence is TGTGCCACTTGGGGGGGCCATGGCTACACCTTC.

This rearrangement joins TRBV5-1 to TRBJ2-5, with TRBD2 matching 8 bases. Germline assignment: CDR1 SGHRS and CDR2 YFSETQ. This CDR3 is 15 amino acids long. The junction had 6 bases not matched to a gene; V was cut back by 3 bases and J by 2 bases. The CDR3 spells CASSWAGTSQETQYF. For the CDR3, the DNA is TGCGCCAGCAGCTGGGCCGGGACTAGTCAAGAGACCCAGTACTTC. The full variable domain, with the rest looked up from reference TRBV5-1 and TRBJ2-5, is KAGVTQTPRYLIKTRGQQVTLSCSPISGHRSVSWYQQTPGQGLQFLFEYFSETQRNKGNFPGRFSGRQFSNSRSEMNVSTLELGDSALYLCASSWAGTSQETQYFGPGTRLLVL.

The rearrangement joins TRBV20-1 to TRBJ1-5; D may be TRBD1 (5 bases). This CDR3 is built from 15 residues. CDR1 and CDR2 from the germline V gene are DFQATT and SNEGSKA (reference sequence). Trimming took off 5 bases at V and 0 bases at J, with 14 bases between the two ends. CDR3 in amino acids: CSAPLTDYSNQPQHF. The CDR3 DNA follows: TGCAGTGCTCCTTTGACAGACTATAGCAATCAGCCCCAGCATTTT.

The J gene is TRBJ2-7, the V gene TRBV7-2; D gene ambiguous. V was pared by 1 base and J by 0 bases, with 7 bases between. Per the germline V gene, CDR1 is SGHTA and CDR2 is FQGNSA. The CDR3 has 14 residues. The CDR3 region has the DNA TGTGCCAGCAGCTTAGGAGCTCACTCCTACGAGCAGTACTTC. Amino acid sequence: CASSLGAHSYEQYF.

This clonotype was seen only a few times. This chain joins TRBV10-3 and TRBJ2-7, with D possibly TRBD2 on 6 matching bases. The length of the CDR3 is 13 residues. Deletions cut 8 bases from V and 7 bases from J, with 18 bases between. Per the germline V gene, CDR1 is ENHRY and CDR2 is SYGVKD. The CDR3 loop reads CAIRTGQAGEQYF. The DNA for the CDR3 is TGTGCCATCCGTACAGGCCAGGCGGGAGAGCAGTACTTC.

Concerning this clonotype itself: An end of the junction differs from the germline gene, which may be a read error. The chain joins TRBV12-3 or TRBV12-4 to TRBJ1-2; D possibly corresponds to TRBD1 (5 bases). The CDR3 sequence is 12 residues long. The CDR3 region is CACRRTGQGHTF. In DNA form, the CDR3 reads TGTGCCTGCAGAAGAACAGGCCAAGGCCACACCTTC.

This clonotype was detected ten times or more. This rearrangement joins TRBV5-1 to TRBJ1-2, with D unresolved. Germline CDR1 reads SGHRS; CDR2 reads YFSETQ. This CDR3 region has 10 residues. V dropped 4 bases and J dropped 5 bases, with 3 bases sitting between them. In nucleotides, the CDR3 is TGCGCCAGCAGCGTATATGGCTACACCTTC. It codes for CASSVYGYTF.

As concerns this clonotype: The DNA is omitted, as the CDR3 cannot be located on it reliably, and the CDR3 follows TCRdb's listing. This chain connects TRBV27 to TRBJ1-2; the table assigns TRBD1, which was not confirmed against the DNA. The V gene's germline CDR1 is MNHEY and CDR2 SMNVEV (reference sequence). The CDR3 length is 14 residues, termini included. The CDR3: CASSSSGQGHGYTF.

This rearrangement joins TRBV7-2 to TRBJ2-1; 7 bases are shared with TRBD2. CDR1 SGHTA and CDR2 FQGNSA come from the germline V gene. V shed 2 bases and J 14 bases; nucleotides not matched to a gene: 18. The CDR3 runs 16 residues. CDR3 nucleotide sequence: TGTGCCAGCAGCTTATCGGCGGGAGCGAACTTTAACCGGGAGTTCTTC. It yields the protein CASSLSAGANFNREFF.

Only a few counts were recorded for this clonotype. The genes are TRBV9 and TRBJ2-7; D is ambiguous. V was trimmed by 2 bases and J by 6 bases, leaving 15 bases between them. The germline V gene encodes CDR1 SGDLS and CDR2 YYNGEE. This CDR3 region has 14 residues. The CDR3 region is CASSVRPTEGEQYF. The CDR3 DNA reads TGTGCCAGCAGCGTTCGACCAACCGAAGGCGAGCAGTACTTC.

This rearrangement joins TRBV14 to TRBJ2-3, with D unclear. From germline, CDR1 is SGHDN and CDR2 FVKESK. Trimming took off 5 bases at V and 0 bases at J, with 15 bases between the two ends. CDR3 size: 16 residues. Here the CDR3 DNA reads TGTGCCAGCAGCGCCCTTCGAACCCCTAGCACAGATACGCAGTATTTT. Protein: CASSALRTPSTDTQYF.

V and J are TRBV11-3 and TRBJ2-1, with 8 bases lining up with TRBD2. This CDR3 has 16 amino acids. CDR1 and CDR2 from the germline V gene are SGHNT and YENEEA. The ends lost 2 bases at V and 3 bases at J; junction bases unmatched: 6. This CDR3 is CASSLYVAGNYNEQFF. The CDR3 DNA sequence: TGTGCCAGCAGCTTATACGTAGCGGGAAACTACAATGAGCAGTTCTTC.

The gene calls are TRBV29-1 and TRBJ2-1, with D possibly TRBD1 on 6 matching bases. This CDR3 is built from 13 residues. CDR1 and CDR2 (germline): SQVTM, ANQGSEA. Trimming cost V 7 bases and J 7 bases, with 17 bases left between them. CDR3 region: CSELGAGGNEQFF. The CDR3 nucleotides read TGCAGCGAGTTGGGGGCGGGTGGTAATGAGCAGTTCTTC.

The V and J genes are TRBV11-2 and TRBJ2-5; D ambiguous. Germline V lookup: CDR1 SGHAT, CDR2 FQNNGV. There are 15 residues in the CDR3. Trimming took off 3 bases at V and 1 base at J, with 12 bases between the two ends. In DNA, the CDR3 is TGTGCCAGCAGCTTTTGGACCTATTCCCAAGAGACCCAGTACTTC. Its protein is CASSFWTYSQETQYF.

V usage is TRBV20-1 and J usage is TRBJ2-1, with D unresolved. CDR3 length equals 16 residues. Germline V gene sequence: CDR1 DFQATT, CDR2 SNEGSKA (reference sequence). V was cut by 3 bases and J by 0 bases, with 15 bases left in between. This CDR3 is CSASADHRSSYNEQFF. The CDR3 DNA reads as TGCAGTGCTAGCGCCGACCACCGGAGCTCCTACAATGAGCAGTTCTTC.

This clonotype was observed a handful of times. The V and J genes are TRBV30 and TRBJ2-7; 9 bases are a match to TRBD1. The CDR3 sequence is 13 residues long. V shed 4 bases, J shed 5 bases, and the junction held 6 bases outside the gene matches. Per germline, CDR1 GTSNPN and CDR2 SVGIG (reference sequence). The CDR3 DNA follows: TGTGCCTGGAAAGGACAGGGGAGCCACGAGCAGTACTTC. This translates into CAWKGQGSHEQYF.

This sequence joins TRBV29-1 and TRBJ1-5; 9 bases align to TRBD1. Germline CDR1 reads SQVTM; CDR2 reads ANQGSEA. This CDR3 contains 13 residues. J gave up 5 bases and V 5 bases, and 4 bases lay outside the gene matches. The CDR3 loop reads CSVLGQGDQPQHF. Here the CDR3 DNA reads TGCAGCGTTTTGGGACAGGGAGATCAGCCCCAGCATTTT. Drawing the rest from reference TRBV29-1 and TRBJ1-5, the complete variable domain is SAVISQKPSRDICQRGTSLTIQCQVDSQVTMMFWYRQQPGQSLTLIATANQGSEATYESGFVIDKFPISRPNLTFSTLTVSNMSPEDSSIYLCSVLGQGDQPQHFGDGTRLSIL.

In this sample, this clonotype turned up once. The chain carries TRBV3-1 and TRBJ2-4, with 12 bases identical to TRBD2. Gene TRBJ2-7 matches the end of the DNA better, so the J call may be wrong. Per germline, CDR1 LGHDT and CDR2 YNNKEL (reference sequence). This CDR3 has 15 amino acids. The CDR3 DNA sequence: TGTGCCAGCACCTCGACTAGCGGGGGATTTTACGAGCAGTACTTC. Residues: CASTSTSGGFYEQYF.